This TCR beta chain appears in the sequencing data of a study of technical replicates of blood from a few donors. The CDR3 runs to 13 residues. Trimming took 1 base from V and 4 from J, leaving 6 bases between them. From germline, CDR1 is LGHNA and CDR2 YSLEER. TCRdb's table, derived via immunoSEQ multiplex PCR, lists solely in-frame clones and lacks some. The data show some 54,000 clones, 85% to 95% seen once. The chain combines TRBV4-3 with TRBJ2-3, with D possibly being TRBD2 (5 bases). Material: PBMCs. The clonotype was recovered from a human donor in good health. Some clones in this sample may be carry-over from other donors' samples. CDR3 nucleotides: TGCGCCAGCAGCCAAGTGAGGGCAGATACGCAGTATTTT. Encoded protein: CASSQVRADTQYF.